This T cell receptor beta chain was recorded in a study of blood T cell repertoires in COVID-19. Study details: The United States, Italy and Spain provided the acute and convalescent COVID-19 samples. T cells, B-cell-depleted T cells, or PBMCs provided the cDNA or gDNA that served as material.

Trimming took 5 bases from V and 5 from J; bases not matched to a gene: 13. The V gene's germline CDR1 is MNHEY and CDR2 SMNVEV (reference sequence). This CDR3 has 16 amino acids. Libraries were prepared by immunoSEQ multiplex PCR; TCRdb keeps only in-frame clonotypes and omits some of them. The data show approximately 300,000 clones, 90% seen once. Study members were between about 18 and 95 years old and lived in over 20 US regions. Each recovered donor of Cohort 3 presented with two negative PCRs, clearance, or symptom resolution. The clonotype was recovered from a man aged 60-69 years who had recovered from COVID-19. The sequenced sample consisted of PBMCs or T cells enriched from blood (not recorded which). The chain recombines TRBV27 with TRBJ2-5, with 8 bases matching TRBD1. CDR3 in amino acids: CASSLGVGTGLETQYF. The CDR3 DNA sequence: TGTGCCAGCAGTCTAGGTGTGGGGACAGGCTTGGAGACCCAGTACTTC.